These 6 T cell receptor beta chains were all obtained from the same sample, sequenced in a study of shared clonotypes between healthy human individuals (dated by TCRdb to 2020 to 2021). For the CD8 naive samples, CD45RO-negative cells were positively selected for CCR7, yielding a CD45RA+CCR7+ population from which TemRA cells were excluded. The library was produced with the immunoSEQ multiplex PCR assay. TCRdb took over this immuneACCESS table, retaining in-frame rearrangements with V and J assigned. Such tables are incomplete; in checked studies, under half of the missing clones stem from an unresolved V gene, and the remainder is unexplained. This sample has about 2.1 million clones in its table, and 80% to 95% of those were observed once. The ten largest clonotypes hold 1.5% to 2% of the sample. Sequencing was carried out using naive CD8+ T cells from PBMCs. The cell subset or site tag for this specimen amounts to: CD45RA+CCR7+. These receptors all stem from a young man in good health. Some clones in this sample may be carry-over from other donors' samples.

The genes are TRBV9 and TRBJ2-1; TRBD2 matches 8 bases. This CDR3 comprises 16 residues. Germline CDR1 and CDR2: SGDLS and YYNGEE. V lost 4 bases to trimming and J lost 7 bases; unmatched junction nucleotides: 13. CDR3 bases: TGTGCCAGCAGCCCGGGAGGGGGTGGACGTCAGAATGAGCAGTTCTTC. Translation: CASSPGGGGRQNEQFF.

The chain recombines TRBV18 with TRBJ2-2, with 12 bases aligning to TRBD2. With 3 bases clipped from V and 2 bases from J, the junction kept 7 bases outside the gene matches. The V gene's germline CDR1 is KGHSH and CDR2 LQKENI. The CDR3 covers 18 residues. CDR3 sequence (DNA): TGTGCCAGCTCACCTCCTAGACTAGCGGGAGTTAACACCGGGGAGCTGTTTTTT. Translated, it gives CASSPPRLAGVNTGELFF.

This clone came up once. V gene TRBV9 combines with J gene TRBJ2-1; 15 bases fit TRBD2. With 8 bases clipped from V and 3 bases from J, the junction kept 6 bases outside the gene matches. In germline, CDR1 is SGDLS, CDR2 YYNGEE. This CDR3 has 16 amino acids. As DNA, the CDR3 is TGTGCCAGTGGGGGACTAGCGGGAGGATACTACAATGAGCAGTTCTTC. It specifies CASGGLAGGYYNEQFF.

CDR3 protein: CASPKETQYF. CDR3 nucleotides: TGCGCCAGCCCCAAGGAGACCCAGTACTTC. This rearrangement joins TRBV5-1 to TRBJ2-5; D is undetermined. Germline V gene lookup returns CDR1 SGHRS and CDR2 YFSETQ. Between the trimmed V and J ends, which lost 7 bases and 5 bases, there was a span of 6 bases. CDR3 length: 10 residues.

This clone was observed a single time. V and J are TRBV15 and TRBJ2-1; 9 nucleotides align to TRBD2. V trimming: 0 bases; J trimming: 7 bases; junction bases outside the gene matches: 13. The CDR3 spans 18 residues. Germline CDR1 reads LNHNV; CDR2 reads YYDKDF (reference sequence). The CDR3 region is CATSRDKASGMGGNEQFF. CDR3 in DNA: TGTGCCACCAGCAGAGATAAGGCTAGCGGGATGGGAGGGAATGAGCAGTTCTTC.

CDR3 loop: CAISEFESSGSPDTQYF. Here the CDR3 DNA reads TGTGCCATCAGTGAGTTCGAGTCTAGCGGGAGTCCAGATACGCAGTATTTT. The chain combines TRBV10-3 with TRBJ2-3; the match to TRBD2 covers 10 bases. V lost 1 base to trimming and J lost 4 bases; unmatched junction nucleotides: 8. CDR1 is ENHRY and CDR2 is SYGVKD in the germline V gene. The CDR3 has 17 amino acids.